This T cell receptor (beta chain) is from a study of CD8 T cells in Susac syndrome. A remark on this clonotype: What it recognizes is unknown.

An amount of RNA that ranged from roughly 0.5 to 1 ug was reverse transcribed with random hexamers. Amplification of the TCR beta CDR3 was carried out by immunoSEQ multiplex PCR, which spanned a total of 54 Vbeta and 13 Jbeta segments. One entry per CDR3 protein, called by TCRdb with MiXCR from the immunoSEQ multiplex PCR reads. The repertoire includes approximately 170,000 distinct CDR3 sequences, roughly 95% of them detected once, and over 0.11% sits in the top ten. The germline V and J ends were trimmed by 6 bases and 12 bases, with 9 bases remaining between them. CDR1 and CDR2 from the germline V gene are SNHLY and FYNNEI. The CDR3 sequence is 10 residues long. Sequencing of TCR beta was carried out in blood CD8+ and CD4+ T cells. The controls were healthy donors who were matched for age and sex. Whole-study findings and limits: The study's TCR sequencing and HLA analysis drew on a certain number of individuals. That number was acknowledged as relatively small.

V usage is TRBV2 and J usage is TRBJ2-1; D possibly corresponds to TRBD1 (6 bases). Sample: CD4+ T cells from PBMCs. This clonotype was sampled from a human donor in good health. The CDR3 coding sequence is TGTGCCAGCAGCCGGGACACGCAGTTCTTC. Its protein product is CASSRDTQFF. The whole variable domain, filled in from reference TRBV2 and TRBJ2-1, reads EPEVTQTPSHQVTQMGQEVILRCVPISNHLYFYWYRQILGQKVEFLVSFYNNEISEKSEIFDDQFSVERPDGSNFTLKIRSTKLEDSAMYFCASSRDTQFFGPGTRLTVL.